The clone carrying this T cell receptor (beta chain) was counted a single time. A much larger clone is a single base away; this may be a read error. The library came from three nested PCR rounds adapted from ARM-PCR protocols. MiXCR, applied by TCRdb to the multiplex PCR reads, yields one record per CDR3 protein. The sample consists of 60,000 to 85,000 distinct CDR3 sequences, around four fifths of them appearing once. No cell sorting was done before RNA was extracted from the tissue. Newly diagnosed lung cancer patients had thoracic surgery in China, August–late 2014, without prior chemotherapy. The sample is drawn from a study of tumor and adjacent non-tumor tissue in lung cancer. Study context: Some 4.2 million productive TCRbeta reads were obtained per sample on average.

The V end was cut by 0 bases, the J end by 7 bases, with 22 bases between. Germline CDR1 DFQATT, CDR2 SNEGSKA (reference sequence). The CDR3 covers 18 residues. The receptor was isolated from a woman in her forties or fifties with non-small cell lung cancer. The source material was lung tumor tissue. V and J are TRBV20-1 and TRBJ1-6; no definite D call. The CDR3 DNA sequence: TGCAGTGCTAGAGATCAACTTAGGACTGGTAGGGTAAATTCACCCCTCCACTTT. Protein: CSARDQLRTGRVNSPLHF.